The clone carrying this TCR beta chain was observed once. The source of the sample is a study of blood T cell repertoires in COVID-19. Trimming at V came to 2 bases and at J to 4 bases, leaving 4 bases not matched to a gene. Germline V CDR1 and CDR2: SGHTA, FQGNSA. CDR3 length equals 15 residues. The table came from immunoSEQ multiplex PCR; TCRdb's copy has only in-frame clones and leaves some out. In the table there are 250,000 to 350,000 clones, approximately 88% of which are singletons. The V gene is TRBV7-2, the J gene TRBJ1-5; 8 bases agree with TRBD1. The TCR was taken from a woman under 40 who had recovered from COVID-19. The sequencing input was peripheral blood. CDR3 in amino acids: CASSLKGTGNQPQHF. In DNA, the CDR3 is TGTGCCAGCAGCTTAAAGGGGACAGGTAATCAGCCCCAGCATTTT.